The rows below give T cell receptor beta chains drawn from one sample of a study of blood T cell repertoires in COVID-19. Sequencing was performed with immunoSEQ multiplex PCR; in TCRdb, only in-frame clones are kept and a portion is missing. The sample yields fewer than 350,000 clones, roughly 86% seen once. The sample consisted of peripheral blood. These receptors were obtained from a young woman who had recovered from COVID-19. CDR3s include the opening cysteine and the closing phenylalanine or tryptophan. The D gene is left open where the match is weak. The size field is filled for only some rows; it gives once, few, many or a size class.

j_gene | d_gene | len | abundance | v_gene | CDR3nt | CDR3aa
TRBJ1-1 | - | 15 | - | TRBV19 | TGTGCCAGTAGTATAGGGGGGCGCGGGTACACTGAAGCTTTCTTT | CASSIGGRGYTEAFF
TRBJ2-5 | TRBD1 | 13 | - | TRBV29-1 | TGCAGCGTGGGGACAGGGGGCGGGGAGACCCAGTACTTC | CSVGTGGGETQYF
TRBJ2-2 | - | 13 | once | TRBV6-4 | TGTGCCAGCAGTGATCGACTTAACGGGGAGCTGTTTTTT | CASSDRLNGELFF
TRBJ2-3 | - | 16 | few | TRBV11-2 | TGTGCCAGCAGCTTAGGTAGGGGCCAAAGCACAGATACGCAGTATTTT | CASSLGRGQSTDTQYF
TRBJ2-3 | - | 16 | - | TRBV2 | TGTGCCAGCAGGAGGGGCCCACGGGGGAGGACAGATACGCAGTATTTT | CASRRGPRGRTDTQYF
TRBJ2-1 | - | 17 | - | TRBV27 | TGTGCCAGCAGTTCCACCGAATATCTGGAGCTTTACAATGAGCAGTTCTTC | CASSSTEYLELYNEQFF
TRBJ2-1 | - | 11 | - | TRBV3-1/TRBV3-2 | TGTGCCAGCAGCCTCGCCGGTGAGCAGTTCTTC | CASSLAGEQFF
TRBJ2-1 | TRBD2 | 15 | - | TRBV5-4 | TGTGCCAGCAGCAGACCGGGACTAGGTTCGCATGAGCAGTTCTTC | CASSRPGLGSHEQFF
TRBJ2-3 | - | 14 | - | TRBV28 | TGTGCCACCCGTTTTGGGGCCAGCACAGATACGCAGTATTTT | CATRFGASTDTQYF
TRBJ2-2 | - | 14 | few | TRBV11-2 | TGTGCCAGCAGCCGACGGGGGAACACCGGGGAGCTGTTTTTT | CASSRRGNTGELFF
TRBJ2-2 | TRBD2 | 16 | - | TRBV2 | TGTGCCAGCAGTGGTCACCTAGCGGGAGGTTCCGGGGAGCTGTTTTTT | CASSGHLAGGSGELFF
TRBJ1-2 | TRBD1 | 14 | - | TRBV5-1 | TGCGCCAGCAGCTTGGCAGGGGGAGCCGATGGCTACACCTTC | CASSLAGGADGYTF
TRBJ2-2 | TRBD1 | 15 | - | TRBV28 | TGTGCCACCGAAGGGGGCGCGGTGAACACCGGGGAGCTGTTTTTT | CATEGGAVNTGELFF
TRBJ2-5 | TRBD1 | 14 | once | TRBV7-2 | TGTGCCAGCAGCCCATCGGGACAGAGAGAGACCCAGTACTTC | CASSPSGQRETQYF
TRBJ1-2 | TRBD1 | 15 | - | TRBV6-6 | TGTGCCAGCAGTTCTGGACAGGGGGCTGACTATGGCTACACCTTC | CASSSGQGADYGYTF
TRBJ2-7 | - | 13 | - | TRBV6-5 | TGTGCCAGCAGCCGGACAGCCCAGAACGAGCAGTACTTC | CASSRTAQNEQYF
TRBJ2-4 | - | 20 | few | TRBV6-2/TRBV6-3 | TGTGCCAGCAGCCGAGCTTTACGAGGGGGTGGCGGAGGAGCCAAAAACATTCAGTACTTC | CASSRALRGGGGGAKNIQYF
TRBJ2-1 | TRBD2 | 14 | - | TRBV2 | TGTGCCAGCAGGAGGACTAGTTTAATTCGGGAGGAGTTCTTC | CASRRTSLIREEFF
TRBJ1-5 | - | 13 | few | TRBV11-2 | TGTGCCAGCAGCTTAGCAGTAAATCAGCCCCAGCATTTT | CASSLAVNQPQHF
TRBJ2-5 | TRBD1 | 15 | - | TRBV5-1 | TGCGCCAGCAGCTTGCTTACAGGGGAGCTAGAGACCCAGTACTTC | CASSLLTGELETQYF
TRBJ2-7 | - | 13 | - | TRBV4-2 | TGTGCCAGCAGCCATAGTTCAGGTTACGAGCAGTACTTC | CASSHSSGYEQYF
TRBJ2-3 | TRBD2 | 14 | - | TRBV5-4 | TGTGCCAGCAGCTTGCGAGCGGGAGTGGATACGCAGTATTTT | CASSLRAGVDTQYF
TRBJ2-3 | - | 14 | few | TRBV30 | TGTGCCTGGAGACCCAAACAGCTACAGGGTACGCAGTATTTT | CAWRPKQLQGTQYF
TRBJ2-1 | TRBD2 | 15 | - | TRBV6-1 | TGTGCCAGCAGTGAATGGGGTAGCGGGAGATTGGAGCAGTTCTTC | CASSEWGSGRLEQFF
TRBJ1-2 | TRBD1 | 16 | - | TRBV5-1 | TGCGCCAGCAGCTTTGGGGGATCGACAGGGAACTATGGCTACACCTTC | CASSFGGSTGNYGYTF
TRBJ1-2 | - | 14 | once | TRBV6-6 | TGTGCCAGCACCCGTGTCGGCAGGAACTATGGCTACACCTTC | CASTRVGRNYGYTF
TRBJ1-4 | TRBD1 | 14 | - | TRBV25-1 | TGTGCCAGCAGTGACCCGGGACAGCATGAAAAACTGTTTTTT | CASSDPGQHEKLFF
TRBJ2-5 | TRBD2 | 14 | - | TRBV6-5 | TGTGCCAGCAGTTACACAAGCGGGAAGGGGACCCAGTACTTC | CASSYTSGKGTQYF
TRBJ2-6 | - | 16 | few | TRBV4-3 | TGCGCCAGCAGCCAAGACACAGGGTATGGGGCCAACGTCCTGACTTTC | CASSQDTGYGANVLTF
TRBJ1-5 | - | 13 | once | TRBV2 | TGTGCCAGCAGTGAACTGCAGAATCAGCCCCAGCATTTT | CASSELQNQPQHF
TRBJ1-2 | - | 14 | - | TRBV7-9 | TGTGCCAGCAGCTTACCTTACAACCCGCCGGGCTACACCTTC | CASSLPYNPPGYTF
TRBJ2-7 | - | 12 | - | TRBV28 | TGTGCCAGCACATCCTTCCGGGACGAGCAGTACTTC | CASTSFRDEQYF
TRBJ2-2 | - | 14 | - | TRBV11-2 | TGTGCCAGCAGCTGGTCGGGCGGGACCGGGGAGCTGTTTTTT | CASSWSGGTGELFF
TRBJ2-1 | - | 13 | - | TRBV29-1 | TGCAGCGTTGAAGCCGGGAAAGGGGGTGAGCAGTTCTTC | CSVEAGKGGEQFF
TRBJ2-1 | TRBD2 | 17 | - | TRBV4-1 | TGCGCCAGCAGCCCCGGACTAGCGGGGAGCTCCTACAATGAGCAGTTCTTC | CASSPGLAGSSYNEQFF
TRBJ2-4 | - | 16 | - | TRBV21-1 | TGTGCCAGCAGCAAAGATAGGAGCTGGGCCAAAAACATTCAGTACTTC | CASSKDRSWAKNIQYF
TRBJ2-7 | TRBD2 | 16 | - | TRBV6-2/TRBV6-3 | TGTGCCAGCAGTTTTACGTCCCGGGACTACTCCTACGAGCAGTACTTC | CASSFTSRDYSYEQYF
TRBJ1-3 | - | 13 | few | TRBV6-5 | TGTGCCACCCAACTAAGCTCTGGAAACACCATATATTTT | CATQLSSGNTIYF
TRBJ1-3 | - | 13 | - | TRBV19 | TGTGCCAGTAGAGCCACAGGAGGAAACACCATATATTTT | CASRATGGNTIYF
TRBJ2-4 | TRBD2 | 17 | - | TRBV10-1 | TGCGCCAGCAGTGCTTCCCTAGCGGGGGGCATTGGAAACATTCAGTACTTC | CASSASLAGGIGNIQYF
TRBJ2-5 | - | 12 | - | TRBV27 | TGTGCCAGCCCAGAGGAGGGGGAGACCCAGTACTTC | CASPEEGETQYF
TRBJ2-5 | TRBD2 | 13 | - | TRBV5-6 | TGTGCCAGCAGCTTGGAGAGGGAGGGGACCCAGTACTTC | CASSLEREGTQYF
TRBJ2-5 | TRBD2 | 14 | once | TRBV7-2 | TGTGCCAGCAGCTTCACGGGGGGGACAGAGACCCAGTACTTC | CASSFTGGTETQYF
TRBJ2-2 | TRBD1 | 16 | - | TRBV10-2 | TGCGCCAGCAGTGAGACGACAGGGGTAGGCACCGGGGAGCTGTTTTTT | CASSETTGVGTGELFF
TRBJ2-1 | TRBD2 | 15 | - | TRBV19 | TGTGCCAGCTCCTGGACTAGCGGGAACTACAATGAGCAGTTCTTC | CASSWTSGNYNEQFF
TRBJ1-3 | - | 13 | - | TRBV14 | TGTGCCAGCAGCCAAGTCTCCGGAAACACCATATATTTT | CASSQVSGNTIYF
TRBJ1-2 | - | 14 | - | TRBV9 | TGTGCCAGCAGCGCGCCCACAGGGTCCGATGGCTACACCTTC | CASSAPTGSDGYTF
TRBJ1-1 | - | 17 | few | TRBV2 | TGTGCCAGCAGTGAAGGGGGAGGGGGAGCTTCGAACACTGAAGCTTTCTTT | CASSEGGGGASNTEAFF
TRBJ1-1 | - | 14 | - | TRBV4-1 | TGCGCCAGCAGCCAAGGAGACAGTAACACTGAAGCTTTCTTT | CASSQGDSNTEAFF
TRBJ2-5 | TRBD1 | 14 | - | TRBV25-1 | TGTGCCAGCAGGCGGCAGGGGGCTGGGGAGACCCAGTACTTC | CASRRQGAGETQYF
TRBJ2-7 | - | 13 | - | TRBV12-3/TRBV12-4 | TGTGCCAGCAGTGCCCGGGTCTCATACGAGCAGTACTTC | CASSARVSYEQYF
TRBJ2-2 | - | 12 | - | TRBV5-6 | TGTGCCAGCAGCTTGGCCGTAGGGGAGCTGTTTTTT | CASSLAVGELFF
TRBJ1-2 | - | 14 | - | TRBV2 | TGTGCCAGCAGTTCAACAGGGCTCAAGGATGGCTACACCTTC | CASSSTGLKDGYTF
TRBJ1-2 | - | 16 | - | TRBV10-3 | TGTGCCATCGGGCTGGAAGTAGGGGGTGGGGGCTATGGCTACACCTTC | CAIGLEVGGGGYGYTF
TRBJ2-1 | - | 15 | - | TRBV6-5 | TGTGCCAGCAGTTACTCGGGGTGGGAGTACAATGAGCAGTTCTTC | CASSYSGWEYNEQFF
TRBJ1-2 | TRBD1 | 17 | - | TRBV28 | TGTGCCAGCAGTGCTACAGGGGGCGGTGGAAGATGGGATGGCTACACCTTC | CASSATGGGGRWDGYTF
TRBJ2-5 | TRBD1 | 15 | - | TRBV11-2 | TGTGCCAGCAGCTACCGGGACAGGGGAAGGGAGACCCAGTACTTC | CASSYRDRGRETQYF